This T cell receptor beta chain was captured in a study of T cells after yellow fever vaccination. Study background: Some fractions had low cell numbers, and these were prepared with SMART-Seq v4 Ultra Low Input. Whole-study findings and limits: Once the booster was given, most primary-vaccination clones reappeared, at just under 98% for CD4 and roughly 91% for CD8. Abundant clonotypes (contaminants from the bulk population) could be present in FACS-sorted repertoires.

This clonotype was counted only a few times. The antigen remains unidentified. Production of TCR cDNA was by 5'RACE template switching, which also added a universal primer site and UMIs. TCRdb re-called the 5' RACE reads with MiXCR, one entry per CDR3 protein. The table has 100,000 to 150,000 distinct CDR3 sequences, about 15% seen once. The V end was cut by 7 bases, the J end by 9 bases, with 10 bases between. This CDR3 comprises 12 residues. Germline V gene sequence: CDR1 MNHEY, CDR2 SVGEGT. Material: CD8+ T cells sorted from PBMCs, obtained 5 days after the yellow fever booster vaccination. The chain is built from TRBV6-2 or TRBV6-3 and TRBJ1-6, with a possible D match to TRBD1 (5 bases). The receptor was derived from a man younger than 30 who received the YFV17D yellow fever vaccine. CDR3 in DNA: TGTGCCAGCAAGGTCGGGGCTTCACCCCTCCACTTT. Translating it yields CASKVGASPLHF.